These T cell receptor beta chains were read from a single sample in a study of blood T cell repertoires in COVID-19. TCRdb's table, derived via immunoSEQ multiplex PCR, lists solely in-frame clones and lacks some. The sample yields nearly 350,000 clones, about four fifths seen once. The specimen sequenced was peripheral blood. These receptors all stem from a man aged 30 to 39 with active or convalescent COVID-19. The CDR3 runs from the conserved cysteine through the conserved F or W. The listing skips clone size in some rows; elsewhere it reads once, few, many or a size class.

CDR3: CASSLDPTGGGYGYTF
V: TRBV5-4
size: -
J: TRBJ1-2

CDR3: CASSLSGGSDTEAFF
V: TRBV5-6
size: -
J: TRBJ1-1

CDR3: CASSGAGGEAFF
V: TRBV19
size: few
J: TRBJ1-1

CDR3: CASSAPQTSGTYQETQYF
V: TRBV25-1
size: -
J: TRBJ2-5

CDR3: CASSFGDSLNSPLHF
V: TRBV5-1
size: -
J: TRBJ1-6

CDR3: CASSRLGQGFLANYGYTF
V: TRBV7-9
size: -
J: TRBJ1-2

CDR3: CASSQGVILATQETQYF
V: TRBV3-1/TRBV3-2
size: many
J: TRBJ2-5

CDR3: CASCPQAGVGQFF
V: TRBV7-2
size: -
J: TRBJ2-1

CDR3: CATWLGGDSYEQYF
V: TRBV10-3
size: few
J: TRBJ2-7

CDR3: CASSLSGGTEAFF
V: TRBV12-3/TRBV12-4
size: few
J: TRBJ1-1

CDR3: CASSKTREGEQFF
V: TRBV11-3
size: -
J: TRBJ2-1

CDR3: CASSWRQTNSPLHF
V: TRBV5-5
size: -
J: TRBJ1-6

CDR3: CASSLVAGRSSYNEQFF
V: TRBV7-2
size: few
J: TRBJ2-1

CDR3: CASSSPGTGDPGQFF
V: TRBV5-6
size: -
J: TRBJ2-1

CDR3: CASSREWAHPSYEQYF
V: TRBV27
size: -
J: TRBJ2-7

CDR3: CASSFGGANTIYF
V: TRBV28
size: -
J: TRBJ1-3

CDR3: CASSRLTDTQYF
V: TRBV9
size: -
J: TRBJ2-3

CDR3: CASSLGYTAGELFF
V: TRBV11-2
size: -
J: TRBJ2-2

CDR3: CASSSGQGGYEQYF
V: TRBV6-2/TRBV6-3
size: -
J: TRBJ2-7

CDR3: CASSRTGTTEAFF
V: TRBV6-5
size: few
J: TRBJ1-1

CDR3: CASSLGGTEETQYF
V: TRBV5-5
size: -
J: TRBJ2-5

CDR3: CASSLRGDSGANVLTF
V: TRBV5-1
size: -
J: TRBJ2-6

CDR3: CASSSSSGKTYEQYF
V: TRBV19
size: -
J: TRBJ2-7

CDR3: CASSLSSASATEQYF
V: TRBV19
size: -
J: TRBJ2-7

CDR3: CASSVGDRNGYTF
V: TRBV9
size: -
J: TRBJ1-2

CDR3: CASRQEHPSYEQYF
V: TRBV6-5
size: -
J: TRBJ2-7

CDR3: CASSKGGEDEAFF
V: TRBV21-1
size: -
J: TRBJ1-1

CDR3: CASSEGLAADYEQYF
V: TRBV2
size: -
J: TRBJ2-7

CDR3: CASSVEGVPGELFF
V: TRBV9
size: -
J: TRBJ2-2

CDR3: CASSLQGYNEQFF
V: TRBV7-3
size: -
J: TRBJ2-1

CDR3: CASSPPPAGEEQYF
V: TRBV18
size: -
J: TRBJ2-7

CDR3: CASSQETNTPLHF
V: TRBV4-3
size: few
J: TRBJ1-6

CDR3: CASSRTGVSYEQYF
V: TRBV28
size: -
J: TRBJ2-7

CDR3: CASRVDRGLAEAFF
V: TRBV6-4
size: -
J: TRBJ1-1

CDR3: CASSSDLGKYF
V: TRBV27
size: -
J: TRBJ2-4

CDR3: CASSIFLTDTQYF
V: TRBV9
size: -
J: TRBJ2-3

CDR3: CASSFTASYEQYF
V: TRBV7-6
size: once
J: TRBJ2-7

CDR3: CASSRWGPPNTEAFF
V: TRBV7-3
size: -
J: TRBJ1-1

CDR3: CASSEYPRGGSF
V: TRBV6-1
size: -
J: TRBJ2-7

CDR3: CASSLDIPNYGYTF
V: TRBV7-2
size: -
J: TRBJ1-2

CDR3: CASSFTGTGLDNEQFF
V: TRBV28
size: -
J: TRBJ2-1

CDR3: CASSFGQGQPQHF
V: TRBV7-9
size: -
J: TRBJ1-5

CDR3: CASSPSGTVGEKLFF
V: TRBV4-1
size: -
J: TRBJ1-4

CDR3: CASSFGTGGSPLHF
V: TRBV11-1
size: -
J: TRBJ1-6

CDR3: CASIGTDYGYTF
V: TRBV3-1/TRBV3-2
size: -
J: TRBJ1-2

CDR3: CAWRLAGVTDTQYF
V: TRBV30
size: -
J: TRBJ2-3

CDR3: CASSGGRTLDTEAFF
V: TRBV19
size: -
J: TRBJ1-1

CDR3: CASKPPGGGTDTQYF
V: TRBV27
size: -
J: TRBJ2-3

CDR3: CASSLDRGRTEAFF
V: TRBV27
size: once
J: TRBJ1-1

CDR3: CASSPGTSGRAISEQYF
V: TRBV9
size: once
J: TRBJ2-7

CDR3: CASSPRRGSPLHF
V: TRBV7-3
size: few
J: TRBJ1-6

CDR3: CASSVEVGSGGAVNYGYTF
V: TRBV9
size: -
J: TRBJ1-2

CDR3: CASSSGQGDNEQFF
V: TRBV7-9
size: -
J: TRBJ2-1

CDR3: CASSDTGRLRGSQYF
V: TRBV10-2
size: -
J: TRBJ2-3

CDR3: CASSLLAGGLTIYGYTF
V: TRBV4-1
size: -
J: TRBJ1-2

CDR3: CASSPGPPRSYEQYF
V: TRBV5-1
size: once
J: TRBJ2-7

CDR3: CASRPRGGELFF
V: TRBV7-8
size: few
J: TRBJ2-2

CDR3: CASSGNWGVSGNTIYF
V: TRBV19
size: -
J: TRBJ1-3

CDR3: CASSLVSGEDTQYF
V: TRBV27
size: -
J: TRBJ2-3